Below are 4 T cell receptor beta chains sequenced from a single sample in a study of blood T cell repertoires in COVID-19. Assay: immunoSEQ multiplex PCR; the TCRdb copy retains only in-frame clones and omits some. The sample carries a few hundred thousand clones, approximately 88% recorded once. The sequenced sample consisted of peripheral blood. Receptor source: a middle-aged woman who had recovered from COVID-19.

The gene calls are TRBV25-1 and TRBJ2-7, with 9 bases lining up with TRBD2. This CDR3 region has 18 residues. Germline loops: CDR1 MGHDK, CDR2 SYGVNS. The V segment lost 1 base and the J segment 0 bases; nucleotides outside the gene matches: 10. The CDR3 DNA is TGTGCCAGCAGTGAATTCGAGAAAGCGGGAGGCAGCTCCTACGAGCAGTACTTC. Protein sequence: CASSEFEKAGGSSYEQYF.

The V call is TRBV30, the J call TRBJ1-1, with D perhaps TRBD1 (6 bases). V was pared by 4 bases and J by 1 base, with 13 bases between. This CDR3 spans 14 amino acids. CDR1 is GTSNPN and CDR2 is SVGIG in the germline V gene (reference sequence). This chain's CDR3 is CAWTRGQKNTEAFF. The CDR3 DNA reads as TGTGCCTGGACTAGAGGACAGAAGAACACTGAAGCTTTCTTT.

The chain uses TRBV5-1 and TRBJ1-4; 9 nucleotides agree with TRBD1. Germline CDR1 is SGHRS and CDR2 is YFSETQ. This CDR3 has 16 amino acids. Germline trimming cut 4 bases from V and 3 bases from J; bases unmatched to any gene: 7. In nucleotides, the CDR3 is TGCGCCAGCAGCGGAGGACAGGGGTCCGCTAATGAAAAACTGTTTTTT. Translating gives CASSGGQGSANEKLFF.

The V and J genes are TRBV2 and TRBJ1-4; 9 nucleotides line up with TRBD1. CDR1 SNHLY and CDR2 FYNNEI come from the germline V gene. The V gene end was trimmed by 3 bases and the J gene end by 5 bases; junction bases not matched to a gene: 1. CDR3 length equals 14 residues. Written as DNA, the CDR3 is TGTGCCAGCAGTGACGGGACAGGGAATGAAAAACTGTTTTTT. Translated, it gives CASSDGTGNEKLFF.